A selection of T cell receptor beta chains follows, all from one sample in a study of beta chain features in type 1 diabetes. Produced via immunoSEQ multiplex PCR; TCRdb's table is partial and in-frame only. The data contain under 150,000 clones, 40% to 55% of them singletons. Sequenced material: Tregs from blood. The receptors come from a man aged 18 to 29 in good health. Both conserved end residues are part of each CDR3. Fields, in order: clone size, V gene, D gene, J gene, CDR3 DNA, CDR3 protein. The D gene is left open where the match is weak. Rows may omit the clone size; those that give it use once, few, many or a size class.

clone size: NA
V gene: TRBV4-1
D gene: NA
J gene: TRBJ2-1
CDR3 DNA: TGCGCCAGCAGCCAAGATCGGCGGGGTGGAAATGAGCAGTTCTTC
CDR3 protein: CASSQDRRGGNEQFF

clone size: NA
V gene: TRBV29-1
D gene: TRBD1
J gene: TRBJ2-7
CDR3 DNA: TGCAGCGGTAGACAGGGGATCTACGAGCAGTACTTC
CDR3 protein: CSGRQGIYEQYF

clone size: few
V gene: TRBV5-8
D gene: TRBD1
J gene: TRBJ2-3
CDR3 DNA: TGTGCCAGCAGCTTCCCCGGGACAGGGATCACAGATACGCAGTATTTT
CDR3 protein: CASSFPGTGITDTQYF

clone size: NA
V gene: TRBV29-1
D gene: TRBD2
J gene: TRBJ2-5
CDR3 DNA: TGCAGCGTTGAACAGGCGGGAGCACGGGGACAAGAGACCCAGTACTTC
CDR3 protein: CSVEQAGARGQETQYF

clone size: few
V gene: TRBV11-2
D gene: TRBD1
J gene: TRBJ2-7
CDR3 DNA: TGTGCCAGCAGCTTATTTTGGGGGACAGGGGCTATCTACGAGCAGTACTTC
CDR3 protein: CASSLFWGTGAIYEQYF

clone size: NA
V gene: TRBV7-9
D gene: TRBD1
J gene: TRBJ1-5
CDR3 DNA: TGTGCCAGCAGCTCATCGACAGGGTTCCAGCCCCAGCATTTT
CDR3 protein: CASSSSTGFQPQHF

clone size: few
V gene: TRBV7-2
D gene: NA
J gene: TRBJ1-2
CDR3 DNA: TGTGCCAGCAGCCGTAACACAGGGTACCGTCGGGACTATGGCTACACCTTC
CDR3 protein: CASSRNTGYRRDYGYTF

clone size: once
V gene: TRBV18
D gene: TRBD2
J gene: TRBJ2-1
CDR3 DNA: TGTGCCAGCTCACCTCTAGCGGGAGTCTACAATGAGCAGTTCTTC
CDR3 protein: CASSPLAGVYNEQFF

clone size: once
V gene: TRBV30
D gene: TRBD2
J gene: TRBJ2-3
CDR3 DNA: TGTGCCTGGAGTGTCTTCGGACTAGCTGATACGCAGTATTTT
CDR3 protein: CAWSVFGLADTQYF

clone size: few
V gene: TRBV29-1
D gene: NA
J gene: TRBJ1-5
CDR3 DNA: TGCAGCGTTAGAGATTTGGATCAGCCCCAGCATTTT
CDR3 protein: CSVRDLDQPQHF

clone size: NA
V gene: TRBV7-2
D gene: NA
J gene: TRBJ2-7
CDR3 DNA: TGTGCCAGCGCCAAACGAGGAGTCTTGGTCAACGAGCAGTACTTC
CDR3 protein: CASAKRGVLVNEQYF

clone size: few
V gene: TRBV29-1
D gene: NA
J gene: TRBJ1-4
CDR3 DNA: TGCAGCGGCACAGAAGATGAAAAACTGTTTTTT
CDR3 protein: CSGTEDEKLFF

clone size: NA
V gene: TRBV7-2
D gene: TRBD2
J gene: TRBJ2-5
CDR3 DNA: TGTGCCAGCAGCCGAGGACTAGCGGTGTACCAAGAGACCCAGTACTTC
CDR3 protein: CASSRGLAVYQETQYF

clone size: NA
V gene: TRBV19
D gene: NA
J gene: TRBJ1-5
CDR3 DNA: TGTGCCAGTACTCCGGGACACCTTAGCAATCAGCCCCAGCATTTT
CDR3 protein: CASTPGHLSNQPQHF

clone size: NA
V gene: TRBV5-4
D gene: TRBD1
J gene: TRBJ1-3
CDR3 DNA: TGTGCCAGCAGCGGGACAGGAGTCTCTGGAAACACCATATATTTT
CDR3 protein: CASSGTGVSGNTIYF

clone size: NA
V gene: TRBV29-1
D gene: TRBD2
J gene: TRBJ2-1
CDR3 DNA: TGCAGCGTTGCTCTCGCGGGAGGCTCCCTTGAGCAGTTCTTC
CDR3 protein: CSVALAGGSLEQFF

clone size: NA
V gene: TRBV4-1
D gene: TRBD1
J gene: TRBJ2-3
CDR3 DNA: TGCGCCAGCAGCCGCAATGGACAGGGTGGGACAGATACGCAGTATTTT
CDR3 protein: CASSRNGQGGTDTQYF

clone size: NA
V gene: TRBV7-2
D gene: NA
J gene: TRBJ2-7
CDR3 DNA: TGTGCCAGCAGCTTAGCGAGTTCCCGTCACGAGCAGTACTTC
CDR3 protein: CASSLASSRHEQYF

clone size: NA
V gene: TRBV9
D gene: TRBD2
J gene: TRBJ2-1
CDR3 DNA: TGTGCCAGCAGCGTATCGACTAGCGGGTACCCCAATGAGCAGTTCTTC
CDR3 protein: CASSVSTSGYPNEQFF

clone size: NA
V gene: TRBV7-3
D gene: TRBD1
J gene: TRBJ2-7
CDR3 DNA: TGTGCCAGCAGCTTGACCGGGACAGAGGACGAGCAGTACTTC
CDR3 protein: CASSLTGTEDEQYF

clone size: few
V gene: TRBV5-1
D gene: TRBD1
J gene: TRBJ2-7
CDR3 DNA: TGCGCCAGCAGCAGACAGGGGTGGTACGAGCAGTACTTC
CDR3 protein: CASSRQGWYEQYF

clone size: NA
V gene: TRBV28
D gene: TRBD2
J gene: TRBJ2-5
CDR3 DNA: TGTGCCAGCAGTAAGCCGGGACTAGCGGGTTTGTACCAAGAGACCCAGTACTTC
CDR3 protein: CASSKPGLAGLYQETQYF

clone size: few
V gene: TRBV7-2
D gene: TRBD1
J gene: TRBJ1-1
CDR3 DNA: TGTGCCAGCAGCACAGGGGTGAACACTGAAGCTTTCTTT
CDR3 protein: CASSTGVNTEAFF

clone size: few
V gene: TRBV4-2
D gene: TRBD1
J gene: TRBJ1-2
CDR3 DNA: TGTGCCAGCAGCCCGACCGACAGGGTCAGCAGCTACACCTTC
CDR3 protein: CASSPTDRVSSYTF

clone size: NA
V gene: TRBV6-5
D gene: TRBD1
J gene: TRBJ1-5
CDR3 DNA: TGTGCCAGCAGTTACTCGAGGACAGGGGTTCCGCCCCAGCATTTT
CDR3 protein: CASSYSRTGVPPQHF

clone size: NA
V gene: TRBV10-3
D gene: NA
J gene: TRBJ2-2
CDR3 DNA: TGTGCTACCCAGGGGAACACCGGGGAGCTGTTTTTT
CDR3 protein: CATQGNTGELFF

clone size: NA
V gene: TRBV9
D gene: TRBD2
J gene: TRBJ2-7
CDR3 DNA: TGTGCCAGCAGCGCAAGCGGGACTTCATACGAGCAGTACTTC
CDR3 protein: CASSASGTSYEQYF

clone size: NA
V gene: TRBV4-3
D gene: TRBD1
J gene: TRBJ2-1
CDR3 DNA: TGCGCCAGCAGCCAAGATCTAAGGGGGCATGAGCAGTTCTTC
CDR3 protein: CASSQDLRGHEQFF

clone size: NA
V gene: TRBV7-9
D gene: TRBD2
J gene: TRBJ2-7
CDR3 DNA: TGTGCCAGCAGCTCGCCGGGACTAGCGGGGAACGAGCAGTACTTC
CDR3 protein: CASSSPGLAGNEQYF

clone size: NA
V gene: TRBV2
D gene: TRBD2
J gene: TRBJ2-1
CDR3 DNA: TGTGCCAGCACCCTGATCCCTGGGACTAGCGGGAATGAGCAGTTCTTC
CDR3 protein: CASTLIPGTSGNEQFF

clone size: NA
V gene: TRBV7-9
D gene: TRBD1
J gene: TRBJ2-5
CDR3 DNA: TGTGCCAGCAGCCTACACAGGGGACAAGAGACCCAGTACTTC
CDR3 protein: CASSLHRGQETQYF

clone size: NA
V gene: TRBV30
D gene: NA
J gene: TRBJ1-3
CDR3 DNA: TGTGCCTGGAGTTTTAGAACTGGAAACACCATATATTTT
CDR3 protein: CAWSFRTGNTIYF

clone size: NA
V gene: TRBV6-1
D gene: NA
J gene: TRBJ1-2
CDR3 DNA: TGTGCCAGCAGTGAACAGTTCTATGGCTACACCTTC
CDR3 protein: CASSEQFYGYTF

clone size: NA
V gene: TRBV6-1
D gene: NA
J gene: TRBJ1-2
CDR3 DNA: TGTGCCAGCAGTGAAAGGACAGCCGTCTATGGCTACACCTTC
CDR3 protein: CASSERTAVYGYTF

clone size: NA
V gene: TRBV12-1
D gene: NA
J gene: TRBJ1-1
CDR3 DNA: TGTGCCAGCAGCTGCCCCTTCCCTAGGGGAACCCCTGAAGCTTTCTTT
CDR3 protein: CASSCPFPRGTPEAFF

clone size: NA
V gene: TRBV18
D gene: NA
J gene: TRBJ1-1
CDR3 DNA: TGTGCCAGCTCACCCCTCGTGAACACTGAAGCTTTCTTT
CDR3 protein: CASSPLVNTEAFF

clone size: NA
V gene: TRBV6-5
D gene: NA
J gene: TRBJ2-2
CDR3 DNA: TGTGCCAGCAGTGAAATCAGGGGTACCGGGGAGCTGTTTTTT
CDR3 protein: CASSEIRGTGELFF

clone size: NA
V gene: TRBV4-3
D gene: TRBD1
J gene: TRBJ2-5
CDR3 DNA: TGCGCCAGCAGCCCGGGTATGGGACAGGAAAAAAAGCAGTACTTC
CDR3 protein: CASSPGMGQEKKQYF

clone size: NA
V gene: TRBV4-2
D gene: NA
J gene: TRBJ2-3
CDR3 DNA: TGTGCCAGCAGCCAAGTTACTAGTGGATTCGATACGCAGTATTTT
CDR3 protein: CASSQVTSGFDTQYF

clone size: NA
V gene: TRBV29-1
D gene: NA
J gene: TRBJ2-5
CDR3 DNA: TGCAGCGGAGGGGGACGGATCCAAGAGACCCAGTACTTC
CDR3 protein: CSGGGRIQETQYF

clone size: NA
V gene: TRBV5-1
D gene: TRBD2
J gene: TRBJ2-7
CDR3 DNA: TGCGCCAGCAGCAGCGCTCCGGGACTAGCGGGCCAGGAGCAGTACTTC
CDR3 protein: CASSSAPGLAGQEQYF

clone size: few
V gene: TRBV7-2
D gene: TRBD1
J gene: TRBJ2-7
CDR3 DNA: TGTGCCAGCAGCCCCGGGACAGTGAACGAGCAGTACTTC
CDR3 protein: CASSPGTVNEQYF

clone size: NA
V gene: TRBV5-1
D gene: TRBD2
J gene: TRBJ2-3
CDR3 DNA: TGCGCCAGCAGCACCGGCAGTAGCGGGGGTATAGATACGCAGTATTTT
CDR3 protein: CASSTGSSGGIDTQYF

clone size: few
V gene: TRBV5-1
D gene: NA
J gene: TRBJ2-1
CDR3 DNA: TGCGCCAGCAGCTTAAGGGGGAAGGTGCAGTTCTTC
CDR3 protein: CASSLRGKVQFF

clone size: few
V gene: TRBV2
D gene: TRBD2
J gene: TRBJ2-1
CDR3 DNA: TGTGCCAGCGGGGACTATATCTATGAGCAGTTCTTC
CDR3 protein: CASGDYIYEQFF

clone size: NA
V gene: TRBV29-1
D gene: NA
J gene: TRBJ2-1
CDR3 DNA: TGCAGCGTTGAAGAGGGGGGGGCCCACAATGAGCAGTTCTTC
CDR3 protein: CSVEEGGAHNEQFF

clone size: NA
V gene: TRBV11-2
D gene: TRBD1
J gene: TRBJ1-1
CDR3 DNA: TGTGCCAGCAGCGCCCGACAGGGGGGAGAAGCTTTCTTT
CDR3 protein: CASSARQGGEAFF

clone size: few
V gene: TRBV4-2
D gene: NA
J gene: TRBJ2-2
CDR3 DNA: TGTGCCAGCAGCCAAGATTTCGGTACCGGGGAGCTGTTTTTT
CDR3 protein: CASSQDFGTGELFF

clone size: NA
V gene: TRBV6-5
D gene: NA
J gene: TRBJ2-7
CDR3 DNA: TGTGCCAGCAGTTCAGGGTTCTACGAGCAGTACTTC
CDR3 protein: CASSSGFYEQYF